This T cell receptor (beta chain) was observed in a study of identical twins. This clonotype was detected many times. The antigen is unknown. The germline V gene encodes CDR1 MNHNS and CDR2 SASEGT. V shed 8 bases and J 7 bases; nucleotides not matched to a gene: 15. The CDR3 is made up of 16 amino acids. Using its own MiXCR run on the 5' RACE reads, TCRdb lists one record per CDR3 protein. The repertoire holds some 660,000 distinct CDR3 sequences, approximately 9% seen once, with around 0.98% in the top ten. General study results and limits: Analyses based on zero insertions could be partly confounded by invariant MAIT and iNKT cells.

This sample was shared with a second study, whose subject was yellow fever vaccine responses in identical twins.

The chain uses TRBV6-1 and TRBJ2-3, with 10 bases matching TRBD1. The sequence was obtained from a woman aged 18-35 years in good health. Source material: PBMCs. CDR3: CASGNLPGQGSNTQYF. CDR3 bases: TGTGCCAGCGGCAATCTCCCGGGACAGGGGTCGAATACGCAGTATTTT.